This TCR beta chain was found in a study of T cells in Graves' hyperthyroidism and ophthalmopathy. The germline CDR1 and CDR2 sequences are DFQATT and SNEGSKA (reference sequence). Trimming pared 7 bases from V and 7 bases from J, leaving 13 bases between. There are 12 residues in the CDR3. RNA transcripts gave rise to amplified TCR beta CDR3 regions. In the first-round RT-PCR of the TCR CDR3, the HTBI primer set was used. TCRdb recomputed calls from the multiplex PCR reads with MiXCR, one row per CDR3 protein. The data contain 660,000 or so distinct CDR3 sequences, around 21% of them singletons. More than 8 ml fresh peripheral blood yielded the PBMCs.

This chain links TRBV20-1 with TRBJ1-4; D remains ambiguous. The material sequenced was blood. The TCR originated in a young man with Graves' ophthalmopathy. CDR3 DNA sequence: TGCAGTGTTCGGGATCCGGGTGAAAAACTGTTTTTT. As protein: CSVRDPGEKLFF.